The TCR beta chain under discussion was sequenced for a study of blood T cell repertoires in COVID-19. About the research overall: Sites across the United States, Italy and Spain contributed samples from acute and convalescent COVID-19. Sources were T cells, B-cell-depleted T cells, or PBMCs; the material itself was cDNA or gDNA.

V gave up 6 bases and J gave up 2 bases; unmatched junction bases: 14. CDR3 length equals 19 residues. From germline, CDR1 is MNHEY and CDR2 SVGEGT. Methods used by the authors: Estimated nucleated cell counts came from reference gene primer amplification. Clones were read by immunoSEQ multiplex PCR, and TCRdb kept only the in-frame ones, dropping some. D and trimming were read from the DNA, whereas the V and J calls and clone size are those reported in that table. The repertoire has 99,000 or so clones, 80% to 90% of them found once; the top ten carry more than 4.5%. Only a few counts were recorded for this clone.

Sequencing used peripheral blood. This clonotype was obtained from a man in his fifties or sixties with acute or convalescent COVID-19. J is TRBJ2-1 and V is TRBV6-2 or TRBV6-3; 12 bases match TRBD2. CDR3 sequence: CASSRWTSGTHWTYNEQFF. In DNA, the CDR3 is TGTGCCAGCAGCCGATGGACTAGCGGGACCCACTGGACCTACAATGAGCAGTTCTTC.